Following are 16 T cell receptor beta chains from one sample sequenced in a study of blood T cells in healthy people across ages. Next came a second PCR, run for about 7 to 12 cycles, which used a sample-barcoded 5' primer along with a J-beta primer mix. Each CDR3 protein gets one entry after TCRdb re-called the 5' RACE reads with MiXCR. The sample yields about 900,000 distinct CDR3 sequences, around 48% seen once. Material for sequencing was blood. The receptors originated from a man aged 25-40 years in good health.

J is TRBJ2-4 and V is TRBV20-1; maybe TRBD2 (5 bases). The ends were cut back, 6 bases at V and 0 bases at J, with 12 bases in the middle. This CDR3 has 14 amino acids. CDR1 and CDR2 from the germline V gene are DFQATT and SNEGSKA (reference sequence). CDR3 DNA sequence: TGCAGTGCCCGTGCTAGCTTAGCCAAAAACATTCAGTACTTC. Its translation is CSARASLAKNIQYF.

The gene calls are TRBV3-1 and TRBJ2-7; the D is unclear. From germline, CDR1 is LGHDT and CDR2 YNNKEL (reference sequence). Trimming left V 0 bases short and J 7 bases short, with 10 bases between. CDR3 length: 13 amino acids. CDR3 sequence reads: CASSQDIVGEQYF. The CDR3 nucleotides are TGTGCCAGCAGCCAAGATATAGTCGGGGAGCAGTACTTC.

The CDR3 bases are TGTGCCAGCAGCTTGGTGGGGTCGCCCGACCACTCCTACAATGAGCAGTTCTTC. Its translation: CASSLVGSPDHSYNEQFF. The chain carries TRBV7-8 and TRBJ2-1, with no clear D. The V end was cut by 3 bases, the J end by 0 bases, with 18 bases between. The CDR3 length is 18 residues. Germline-derived CDR1 and CDR2 are SGHVS and FQNEAQ.

This chain connects TRBV12-3 or TRBV12-4 to TRBJ2-5, with 8 bases matching TRBD2. The CDR3 consists of 16 residues. The trim removed 2 bases at V and 2 bases at J, leaving 7 bases unmatched. In DNA form, the CDR3 reads TGTGCCAGCAGTTTATCGGGAGGGGGGCGGCAAGAGACCCAGTACTTC. Translated: CASSLSGGGRQETQYF.

This chain uses TRBV15 with TRBJ2-3, with D perhaps matching TRBD1 or TRBD2 (5 bases each). V was clipped by 3 bases and J by 3 bases, with 22 bases between them. Germline CDR1 is LNHNV and CDR2 is YYDKDF (reference sequence). This CDR3 spans 18 amino acids. The CDR3 coding sequence is TGTGCCACCAGCAGGGGGGTAGAGGGTGTCCCTCGGACAGATACGCAGTATTTT. It is translated as CATSRGVEGVPRTDTQYF. The full variable domain, rest sourced from reference TRBV15 and TRBJ2-3, is DAMVIQNPRYQVTQFGKPVTLSCSQTLNHNVMYWYQQKSSQAPKLLFHYYDKDFNNEADTPDNFQSRRPNTSFCFLDIRSPGLGDTAMYLCATSRGVEGVPRTDTQYFGPGTRLTVL.

This clonotype was observed a few times. This chain joins TRBV27 and TRBJ1-4; the D gene is possibly TRBD1 (5 bases). CDR1 MNHEY and CDR2 SMNVEV come from the germline V gene (reference sequence). CDR3 length: 15 amino acids. V dropped 8 bases and J dropped 10 bases, with 23 bases sitting between them. The CDR3 region has the DNA TGTGCCAGCGGTAGCCTGACGGGACGACCCGGAAAACTGTTTTTT. Translated: CASGSLTGRPGKLFF.

In its sample, this clonotype was seen a few times. The chain joins TRBV5-8 to TRBJ2-1; 8 nucleotides agree with TRBD1. Germline CDR1 is SGHTS and CDR2 is YDEGEE. The CDR3 contains 15 residues. V trimming: 4 bases; J trimming: 4 bases; junction bases outside the gene matches: 7. Here the CDR3 DNA reads TGTGCCAGCAGCCCGCTGGGACAGGAGTACAATGAGCAGTTCTTC. Its protein product is CASSPLGQEYNEQFF.

Written as DNA, the CDR3 is TGTGCCAGCGGTATTAGGGGACTATCTCATGACTCTGGGGCCAACGTCCTGACTTTC. Residues: CASGIRGLSHDSGANVLTF. The rearrangement uses TRBV7-2 and TRBJ2-6, with 7 bases lining up with TRBD2. This CDR3 has 19 residues. CDR1 and CDR2 from the germline V gene are SGHTA and FQGNSA. Unmatched junction bases numbered 16, after V lost 8 bases and J lost 0 bases. The complete variable domain, with remaining parts taken from reference TRBV7-2 and TRBJ2-6, reads GAGVSQSPSNKVTEKGKDVELRCDPISGHTALYWYRQSLGQGLEFLIYFQGNSAPDKSGLPSDRFSAERTGGSVSTLTIQRTQQEDSAVYLCASGIRGLSHDSGANVLTFGAGSRLTVL.

The chain employs TRBV4-1 and TRBJ2-7; 7 positions agree with TRBD1. Germline V gene sequence: CDR1 MGHRA, CDR2 YSYEKL. The V segment lost 3 bases and the J segment 2 bases; nucleotides outside the gene matches: 4. CDR3 length: 14 amino acids. Written as DNA, the CDR3 is TGCGCCAGCAGCCAGGCGACAGGGCCCTACGAGCAGTACTTC. This translates into CASSQATGPYEQYF.

This rearrangement joins TRBV7-8 to TRBJ2-5, with D perhaps matching TRBD1 (6 bases). Germline CDR1 SGHVS, CDR2 FQNEAQ. This CDR3 contains 16 residues. Trimming removed 1 base from V and 1 base from J, with 13 bases in between. The CDR3 bases are TGTGCCAGCAGCTTAGAAACAGGGCCCCCCCAAGAGACCCAGTACTTC. Its translation: CASSLETGPPQETQYF.

As for this clonotype: A much larger clone lies a single base off, so this may be a read error. This rearrangement joins TRBV27 to TRBJ2-1; 8 bases align to TRBD1. Germline V lookup: CDR1 MNHEY, CDR2 SMNVEV (reference sequence). This CDR3 is 15 amino acids long. Trimming took 6 bases from V and 2 from J; bases not matched to a gene: 6. CDR3 in amino acids: CASSRDRSPYNEQFF. CDR3 nucleotide sequence: TGTGCCAGCAGCCGGGACAGGAGCCCCTACAATGAGCAGTTCTTC.

V and J are TRBV27 and TRBJ2-4; 10 bases are shared with TRBD1. The length of the CDR3 is 16 residues. J gave up 8 bases and V 5 bases, and 12 bases lay outside the gene matches. The germline gives CDR1 MNHEY, CDR2 SMNVEV (reference sequence). CDR3 region: CASSPLGGQGEDIQYF. The CDR3 nucleotides are TGTGCCAGCAGTCCCCTGGGCGGACAGGGGGAAGACATTCAGTACTTC.

The V gene is TRBV5-1, the J gene TRBJ1-1; D is unresolved. CDR3 length: 15 residues. The V gene's germline CDR1 is SGHRS and CDR2 YFSETQ. With 0 bases removed from V and 5 bases from J, the gap between germline ends came to 14 bases. Here the CDR3 DNA reads TGCGCCAGCAGCTTGGAGCGAGGCTTAACTACTGAAGCTTTCTTT. The encoded protein is CASSLERGLTTEAFF.

The chain recombines TRBV24-1 with TRBJ2-1; D may be TRBD2 (5 bases). Germline V gene sequence: CDR1 KGHDR, CDR2 SFDVKD. The V gene lost 9 bases and the J gene lost 3 bases, with 14 bases spanning the gap. The CDR3 contains 14 residues. The CDR3 coding sequence is TGTGCCACCCGAGGGAGATCGAACTACAATGAGCAGTTCTTC. Amino acids: CATRGRSNYNEQFF.

In regard to this clonotype: This may be a read error: a much more frequent sequence differs by one nucleotide. The chain is built from TRBV6-5 and TRBJ2-5, with D unresolved. The ends were cut back, 2 bases at V and 11 bases at J, with 9 bases in the middle. The germline V gene has CDR1 MNHEY and CDR2 SVGAGI. The CDR3 runs 11 residues. The CDR3 sequence is CASSYVGEQYF. The CDR3 DNA follows: TGTGCCAGCAGTTACGTGGGTGAGCAGTACTTC.

The chain joins TRBV12-3 or TRBV12-4 to TRBJ2-1; TRBD2 agrees at 11 bases. The CDR3 runs 13 residues. After removal of 5 bases from V and 9 bases from J, the junction contained 3 bases not matched to a gene. The CDR3, as DNA: TGTGCCAGCAGTCCGGGACTAGCGGCTGAGCAGTTCTTC. Translating it yields CASSPGLAAEQFF.